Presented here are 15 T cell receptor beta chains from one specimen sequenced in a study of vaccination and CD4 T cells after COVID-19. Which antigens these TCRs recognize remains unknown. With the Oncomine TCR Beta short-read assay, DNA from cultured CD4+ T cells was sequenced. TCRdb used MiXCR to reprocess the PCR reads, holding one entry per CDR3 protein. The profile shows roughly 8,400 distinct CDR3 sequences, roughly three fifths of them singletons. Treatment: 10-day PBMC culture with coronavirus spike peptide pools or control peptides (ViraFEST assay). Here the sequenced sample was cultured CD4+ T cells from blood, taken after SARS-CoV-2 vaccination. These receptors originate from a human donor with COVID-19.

As DNA, the CDR3 is TGTGCCAGCAGCTTAGCTTTGACCAGACAGGCCCTTCGGCAAGAGACCCAGTACTTC. It codes for CASSLALTRQALRQETQYF. The chain recombines TRBV7-2 with TRBJ2-5; D is perhaps TRBD1 (6 bases). Trimming pared 0 bases from V and 2 bases from J, leaving 22 bases between. This CDR3 has 19 residues. Germline V CDR1 and CDR2: SGHTA, FQGNSA.

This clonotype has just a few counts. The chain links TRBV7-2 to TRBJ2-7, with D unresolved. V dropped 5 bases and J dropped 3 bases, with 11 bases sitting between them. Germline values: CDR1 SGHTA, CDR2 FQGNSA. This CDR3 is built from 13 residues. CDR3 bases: TGTGCCAGCAGCACCCGGACCCTCTACGAGCAGTACTTC. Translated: CASSTRTLYEQYF. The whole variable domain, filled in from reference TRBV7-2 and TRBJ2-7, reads GAGVSQSPSNKVTEKGKDVELRCDPISGHTALYWYRQSLGQGLEFLIYFQGNSAPDKSGLPSDRFSAERTGGSVSTLTIQRTQQEDSAVYLCASSTRTLYEQYFGPGTRLTVT.

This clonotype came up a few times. CDR3 loop: CSARQGAGNTEAFF. DNA of the CDR3: TGCAGTGCCCGGCAGGGGGCGGGGAACACTGAAGCTTTCTTT. The gene calls are TRBV20-1 and TRBJ1-1; TRBD1 matches at 8 bases. The germline gives CDR1 DFQATT, CDR2 SNEGSKA (reference sequence). The V and J ends lost 6 bases and 1 base, in that order; junction bases with no gene match: 7. This CDR3 is 14 amino acids long.

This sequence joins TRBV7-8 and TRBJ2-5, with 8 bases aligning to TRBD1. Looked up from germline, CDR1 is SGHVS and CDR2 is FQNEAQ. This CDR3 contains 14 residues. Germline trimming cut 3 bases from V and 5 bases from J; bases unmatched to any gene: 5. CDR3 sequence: CASSFPGDRETQYF. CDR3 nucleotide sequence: TGTGCCAGCAGCTTCCCAGGGGACAGGGAGACCCAGTACTTC.

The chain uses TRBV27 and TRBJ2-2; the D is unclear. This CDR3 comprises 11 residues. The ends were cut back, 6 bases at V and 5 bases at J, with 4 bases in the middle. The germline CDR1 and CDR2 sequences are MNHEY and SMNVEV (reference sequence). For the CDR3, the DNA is TGTGCCAGCAGAAGGACCGGGGAGCTGTTTTTT. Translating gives CASRRTGELFF.

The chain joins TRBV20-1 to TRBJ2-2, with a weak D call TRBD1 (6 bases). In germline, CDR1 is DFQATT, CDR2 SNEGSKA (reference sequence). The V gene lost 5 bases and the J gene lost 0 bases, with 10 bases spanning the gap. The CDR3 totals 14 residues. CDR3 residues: CSAANRANTGELFF. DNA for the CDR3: TGCAGTGCTGCAAACAGGGCGAACACCGGGGAGCTGTTTTTT.

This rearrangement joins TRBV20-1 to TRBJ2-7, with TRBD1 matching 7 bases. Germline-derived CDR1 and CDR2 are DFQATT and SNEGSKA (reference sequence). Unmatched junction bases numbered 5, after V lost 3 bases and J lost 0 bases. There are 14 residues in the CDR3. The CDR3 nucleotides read TGCAGTGCTAGCCCGGGACAGAGCTCCTACGAGCAGTACTTC. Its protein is CSASPGQSSYEQYF.

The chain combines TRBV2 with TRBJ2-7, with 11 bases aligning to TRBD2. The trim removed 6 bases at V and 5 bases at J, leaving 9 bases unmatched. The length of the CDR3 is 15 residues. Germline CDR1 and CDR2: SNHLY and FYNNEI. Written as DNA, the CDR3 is TGTGCCAGCAGCATAGCCATAGCGGGGGGGAACGAGCAGTACTTC. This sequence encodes CASSIAIAGGNEQYF. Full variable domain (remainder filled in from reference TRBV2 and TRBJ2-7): EPEVTQTPSHQVTQMGQEVILRCVPISNHLYFYWYRQILGQKVEFLVSFYNNEISEKSEIFDDQFSVERPDGSNFTLKIRSTKLEDSAMYFCASSIAIAGGNEQYFGPGTRLTVT.

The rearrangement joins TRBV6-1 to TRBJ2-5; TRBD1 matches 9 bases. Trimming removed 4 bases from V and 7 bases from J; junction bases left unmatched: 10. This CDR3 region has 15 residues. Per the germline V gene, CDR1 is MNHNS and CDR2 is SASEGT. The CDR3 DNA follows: TGTGCCAGCAGTGTCCCCGGGACAGGGAAGGGGACCCAGTACTTC. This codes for CASSVPGTGKGTQYF.

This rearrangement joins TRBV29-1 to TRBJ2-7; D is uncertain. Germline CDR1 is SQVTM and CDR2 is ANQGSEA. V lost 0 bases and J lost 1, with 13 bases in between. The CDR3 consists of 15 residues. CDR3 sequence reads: CSVEDPGGSSYEQYF. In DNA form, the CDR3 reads TGCAGCGTTGAAGATCCGGGTGGTTCTTCCTACGAGCAGTACTTC.

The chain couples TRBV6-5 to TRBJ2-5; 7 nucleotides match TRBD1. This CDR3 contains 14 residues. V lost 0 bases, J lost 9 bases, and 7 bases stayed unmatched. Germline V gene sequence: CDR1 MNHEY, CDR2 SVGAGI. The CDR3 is CASSYSGTAYPQYF. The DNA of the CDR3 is TGTGCCAGCAGTTACTCGGGGACAGCTTATCCCCAGTACTTC.

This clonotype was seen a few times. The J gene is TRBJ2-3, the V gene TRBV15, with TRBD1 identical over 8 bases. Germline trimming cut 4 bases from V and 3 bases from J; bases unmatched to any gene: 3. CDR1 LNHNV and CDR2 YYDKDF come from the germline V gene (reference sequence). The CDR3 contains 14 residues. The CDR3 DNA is TGTGCCACCAGCACGGACAGGGCTACAGATACGCAGTATTTT. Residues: CATSTDRATDTQYF.

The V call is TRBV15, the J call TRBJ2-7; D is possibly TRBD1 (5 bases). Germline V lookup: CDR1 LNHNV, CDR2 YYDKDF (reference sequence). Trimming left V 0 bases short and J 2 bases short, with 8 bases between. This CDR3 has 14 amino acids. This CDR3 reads CATSREGVAYEQYF. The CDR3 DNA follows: TGTGCCACCAGCAGAGAAGGGGTCGCCTACGAGCAGTACTTC.

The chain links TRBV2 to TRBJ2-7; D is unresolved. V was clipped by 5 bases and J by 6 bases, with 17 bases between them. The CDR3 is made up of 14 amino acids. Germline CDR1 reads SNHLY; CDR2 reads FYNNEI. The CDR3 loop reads CASSPSPTVREQYF. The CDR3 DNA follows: TGTGCCAGCAGTCCTAGTCCCACCGTCCGCGAGCAGTACTTC.

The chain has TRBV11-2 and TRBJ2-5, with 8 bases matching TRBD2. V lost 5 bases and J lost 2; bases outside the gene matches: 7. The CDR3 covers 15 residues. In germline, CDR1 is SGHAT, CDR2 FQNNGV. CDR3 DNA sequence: TGTGCCAGCAGCCCAAATACGGGGGGGCAAGAGACCCAGTACTTC. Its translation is CASSPNTGGQETQYF. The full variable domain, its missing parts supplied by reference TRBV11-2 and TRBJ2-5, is EAGVAQSPRYKIIEKRQSVAFWCNPISGHATLYWYQQILGQGPKLLIQFQNNGVVDDSQLPKDRFSAERLKGVDSTLKIQPAKLEDSAVYLCASSPNTGGQETQYFGPGTRLLVL.